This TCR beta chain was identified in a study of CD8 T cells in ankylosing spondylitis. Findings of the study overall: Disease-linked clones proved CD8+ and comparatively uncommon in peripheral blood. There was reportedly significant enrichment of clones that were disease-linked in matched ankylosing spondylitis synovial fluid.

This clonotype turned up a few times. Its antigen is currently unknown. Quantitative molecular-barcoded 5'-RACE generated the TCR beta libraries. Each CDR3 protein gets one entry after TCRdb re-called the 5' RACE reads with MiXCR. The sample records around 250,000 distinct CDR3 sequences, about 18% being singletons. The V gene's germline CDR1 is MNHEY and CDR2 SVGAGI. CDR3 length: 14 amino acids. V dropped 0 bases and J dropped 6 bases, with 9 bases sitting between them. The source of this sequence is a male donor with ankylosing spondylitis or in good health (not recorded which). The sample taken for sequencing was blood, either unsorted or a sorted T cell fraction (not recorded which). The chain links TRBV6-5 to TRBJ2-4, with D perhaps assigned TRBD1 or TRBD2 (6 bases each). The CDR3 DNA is TGTGCCAGCAGTTACTCGGGGGGCCTAAACATTCAGTACTTC. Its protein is CASSYSGGLNIQYF.